This T cell receptor beta chain is from a study of graft-versus-host responses after intestinal transplantation. Assay: immunoSEQ multiplex PCR; the TCRdb copy retains only in-frame clones and omits some. This repertoire shows about 97,000 clones, 80% to 95% found once; its top ten account for roughly 15%. Germline V gene data show CDR1 as MNHEY and CDR2 as SVGAGI. After removal of 2 bases from V and 4 bases from J, the junction contained 7 bases not matched to a gene. The CDR3 length is 15 residues. The sequence came from a human patient who received an intestinal transplant, so some T cells may come from the graft donor. The sequenced sample was PBMCs, obtained around 68 weeks after intestinal transplant. This chain joins TRBV6-5 and TRBJ1-2; 7 nucleotides line up with TRBD1. The CDR3 DNA is TGTGCCAGCAGTTACGCAACTACAGGGGCCTATGGCTACACCTTC. This encodes CASSYATTGAYGYTF.